The sequence of this T cell receptor (beta chain) was determined in a study of molecular identifiers for immune sequencing clone quantification. Study-wide results and caveats: Over 97% of effector molecules, but under 1% in naive cells, were held by clones with more than 20 RNA copies. Jurkat TCR RNA that was spiked in from one cell was reportedly detectable among some 1 million naive cells.

This clonotype was detected ten times or more. The antigen is undetermined. The bulk TCR libraries were made with methods described before and with listed TCR primers. TCRdb independently ran MiXCR on the PCR reads; one entry per CDR3 protein. The repertoire holds 490,000 or so distinct CDR3 sequences, with roughly a fifth as singletons. V lost 3 bases to trimming and J lost 7 bases, with 9 bases between them. The CDR3 is 12 amino acids. Germline CDR1 MNHEY, CDR2 SMNVEV (reference sequence). Naive CD8 T cells, phenotype CD8+CD4-CCR7+CD45RA+, were sorted. The source material was naive CD8+ T cells from blood, with Jurkat cell RNA spiked in. Subset specified: FACS-sorted CD8+CD4-CCR7+CD45RA+ naive T cells. The V gene is TRBV27, the J gene TRBJ1-1; a weak D match, TRBD1 (5 bases). This TCR was recovered from a human donor in good health. Some libraries in this study had Jurkat cell RNA spiked in. This CDR3 reads CASSFMGDEAFF. CDR3 nucleotides: TGTGCCAGCAGTTTTATGGGGGATGAAGCTTTCTTT.